The following is a T cell receptor (beta chain) sequence with its context. The record originates from a study of T-cell reconstitution after alpha-beta-depleted transplantation in children. The CDR3 is 17 amino acids. Germline CDR1 and CDR2: SGHTA and FQGNSA. V lost 5 bases, J lost 5 bases, and 13 bases stayed unmatched. Preparation of the TCRbeta library involved a method that used unique molecular identifiers. TCRdb re-called the PCR reads through MiXCR, storing one row per CDR3 protein. The data show approximately 490,000 distinct CDR3 sequences, approximately 12% seen once. The source is a human donor who donated a stem cell graft to a child with combined immunodeficiency. This chain links TRBV7-2 with TRBJ2-1; 9 bases align to TRBD2. This sample comprised PBMCs from the stem cell graft donor, obtained from the stem cell graft. CDR3 sequence reads: CASSGRSGRSLNNEQFF. The CDR3 DNA follows: TGTGCCAGCAGCGGGCGGAGCGGGAGGTCCCTCAACAATGAGCAGTTCTTC.